Included here is one T cell receptor beta chain sequence, with context. This clonotype has at least ten counts. Its antigen is not yet known. Base qualities are not recorded, but no much larger clone differs from it by a single base. This sample is part of a study of spatial heterogeneity in lung cancer (dated by TCRdb to about 2019). Background for the entire study: Beta-chain transcripts were consistently detected in greater numbers than alpha-chain transcripts, which likely reflects a higher abundance of beta-chain transcripts. A strong correlation was found between TCR transcript counts in tumor regions and a T cell transcriptional module score from matched bulk RNA-seq. In the raw uncorrected reads, each unique combination of TCR and UMI appeared on average more than ten times. The study quantitatively compared TCR alpha and beta repertoires across multiple tumor regions, matched nontumor lung and blood in non-small cell lung cancer. The study linked features of the TCR repertoire to counts of nonsynonymous mutations, which were determined by whole-exome sequencing of tumor tissue. At surgery, both alpha and beta chains were TCR-sequenced in roughly 230 tumor regions, approximately 64 matched nontumor lung samples and a few dozen PBMC samples. Points the paper makes about the study in general: Counts of ubiquitous and regional expanded TCRs correlated with counts of ubiquitous and regional nonsynonymous mutations, respectively. The tumor nonsynonymous mutation count correlated with the number of expanded intratumoral alpha and beta TCRs. Confirming at a functional level the hypothesis that regional TCRs recognize regional mutations was considered to require additional single-cell paired TCR alpha and beta sequencing. Estimated TCR-seq coverage of tumor T cells was only approximately 7.4% for alpha chains and 13% for beta chains.

The library was prepared using 5' RACE. Reads for this sample came from a NextSeq 500. To allow correction of PCR and sequencing errors, the TCR library protocol tagged every TCR cDNA molecule with a unique molecular identifier. The source study handled its data this way. TCR identification, UMI-based error correction and CDR3 extraction were all carried out with Decombinator tools. Expanded TCRs were defined as those above a frequency of 2 per 1,000, corresponding to the top 1% of the tumor frequency distribution. Expanded tumor TCRs were classed as regional if statistically deemed absent (corrected P<0.05) from at least one tumor region, otherwise ubiquitous. Renyi diversity was computed with the R vegan package after each repertoire had been subsampled 100 times to 5,000 TCRs. CDR3 similarity networks were constructed using string-kernel similarity of amino acid triplets, with links drawn between CDR3s whose pairwise similarity was above 0.82. Starting from the raw public reads, TCRdb applied fastp trimming at Q25, assembled clones with MiXCR and retained in-frame beta chains. Rows with one shared CDR3 protein collapse into an entry with the most common genes and DNA. In this record, the V and J calls reflect TCRdb's handling and not the investigators' own analysis. The sample data list 4,000 or so distinct CDR3 sequences, and roughly a tenth of these were observed just once. Roughly 27% of the sample lies in the top ten.

The CDR3 goes from the cysteine to the phenylalanine over 17 residues. Only the CDR3 region is kept as DNA, spanning 51 bases read in frame from base 1. V loses 0 bases of germline sequence and J loses 7 bases, and the interval between the two ends is 20 bases. In the germline V gene, CDR1 corresponds to LGHNA and CDR2 to YSLEER. In light of the paper, this sample's time point label describes: sample taken at primary tumor resection. Donors were some 67 patients with early-stage, untreated non-small cell lung cancer from the lung TRACERx cohort. Whole RNA extracted from tumor and nontumor lung tissue, or from cryopreserved PBMC samples, was used for TCR sequencing without cell sorting. Only patients for whom sufficient RNA was available from at least two tumor regions were selected for TCR sequencing. Tumor and adjacent nontumor lung specimens were reviewed by a lung pathologist before selection.

Sequenced here: lung tumor tissue, sampled at surgery. Recombination connected TRBV4-3 to TRBJ2-3; the D call could be TRBD1 or TRBD2, with each sharing 6 bases. This sequence originates from a male donor with early-stage non-small cell lung cancer. The CDR3 loop reads CASSQDTGGVQANTQYF. The DNA sequence reads TGCGCCAGCAGCCAAGATACCGGGGGCGTCCAAGCGAATACGCAGTATTTT.